The text below deals with one TCR beta chain. The data derive from a study of long-term antiretroviral therapy in people with HIV. It was version v3.0 of the immunoSEQ assay that was run at survey level. The table came from immunoSEQ multiplex PCR; TCRdb's copy has only in-frame clones and leaves some out. The sample yields some 29,000 clones, approximately 78% seen once. Participants who had HIV were, without exception, treated in the United States. The input for sequencing was unsorted PBMCs, taken 1.5 years before starting antiretroviral therapy. The sequence was collected from a man aged 18 to 30 with HIV.

CDR3 nucleotides: TGCAGCGCGGACACCTACAATGAGCAGTTCTTC. It codes for CSADTYNEQFF. This chain uses TRBV29-1 with TRBJ2-1; possibly TRBD1 for D (5 bases). Looked up from germline, CDR1 is SQVTM and CDR2 is ANQGSEA. Trimming took 7 bases from V and 2 from J, leaving 6 bases between them. The CDR3 runs to 11 residues.